What follows are 9 T cell receptor beta chains derived from one specimen sequenced in a study of T cells in Graves' hyperthyroidism and ophthalmopathy. RNA transcripts served as the template for amplifying TCR beta CDR3 regions. Carried out on the TCR CDR3, a first-round RT-PCR used the HTBI primer set. TCRdb re-derived calls from the multiplex PCR reads in MiXCR, one entry per CDR3 protein. The data show 300,000 to 400,000 distinct CDR3 sequences, roughly 15% seen once. Sequencing was performed on blood. Receptors originate from a woman aged 25-40 years with Graves' ophthalmopathy.

This clonotype has a handful of counts. The rearrangement links TRBV6-1 to TRBJ2-7, with 7 bases identical to TRBD2. Germline CDR1 MNHNS, CDR2 SASEGT. V lost 2 bases and J lost 0; bases outside the gene matches: 4. This CDR3 is built from 15 residues. The CDR3 region has the DNA TGTGCCAGCAGTGAATCGGGGGGTCCCTCCTACGAGCAGTACTTC. It encodes CASSESGGPSYEQYF.

Of note for this clonotype: A much larger clone lies one base from this, so it may be a read error. The CDR3: CSASLRQTIINQPQHF. In nucleotides, the CDR3 is TGCAGTGCTAGTTTGAGACAGACTATCATCAATCAGCCCCAGCATTTT. This rearrangement joins TRBV20-1 to TRBJ1-5, with D tentatively TRBD1 (5 bases). Germline V lookup: CDR1 DFQATT, CDR2 SNEGSKA (reference sequence). With 3 bases removed from V and 3 bases from J, the gap between germline ends came to 18 bases. The CDR3 sequence is 16 residues long.

This clonotype was counted at least ten times. The chain couples TRBV11-3 to TRBJ2-7; D tentatively fits TRBD1 or TRBD2 (5 bases each). The V gene's germline CDR1 is SGHNT and CDR2 YENEEA. The CDR3 loop spans 12 amino acids. The V end was cut by 6 bases, the J end by 5 bases, with 11 bases between. For the CDR3, the DNA is TGTGCCAGCAGGGCAGGGAGCCACGAGCAGTACTTC. Translating it yields CASRAGSHEQYF.

This clonotype was detected ten times or more. The genes are TRBV6-1 and TRBJ1-2; 7 nucleotides align to TRBD1. There are 20 residues in the CDR3. The V and J ends lost 6 bases and 4 bases, in that order; junction bases with no gene match: 26. Germline V gene lookup returns CDR1 MNHNS and CDR2 SASEGT. Written as DNA, the CDR3 is TGTGCCAGCAGACAAGGGGGGGCAACAGGGGCCAACATCTTATTCTATGGCTACACCTTC. Protein sequence: CASRQGGATGANILFYGYTF.

V gene TRBV11-2 combines with J gene TRBJ2-1, with TRBD1 matching over 7 bases. The CDR3 runs 13 residues. CDR1 and CDR2 from the germline V gene are SGHAT and FQNNGV. Trimming cost V 4 bases and J 7 bases; bases outside gene matches: 4. CDR3 residues: CASSSRQGNEQFF. CDR3 sequence (DNA): TGTGCCAGCAGCTCAAGACAGGGAAATGAGCAGTTCTTC. The whole variable domain, filled in from reference TRBV11-2 and TRBJ2-1, reads EAGVAQSPRYKIIEKRQSVAFWCNPISGHATLYWYQQILGQGPKLLIQFQNNGVVDDSQLPKDRFSAERLKGVDSTLKIQPAKLEDSAVYLCASSSRQGNEQFFGPGTRLTVL.

J is TRBJ1-2 and V is TRBV14; D is possibly TRBD1 (6 bases). Germline CDR1 reads SGHDN; CDR2 reads FVKESK. The CDR3 has 15 amino acids. Deletions cut 4 bases from V and 5 bases from J, with 17 bases between. The CDR3 spells CASSPGVGVLYGYTF. The CDR3 DNA sequence: TGTGCCAGCAGCCCAGGGGTCGGGGTCCTTTATGGCTACACCTTC.

This clonotype was picked up many times. The V gene is TRBV28, the J gene TRBJ2-7; D is ambiguous. The V and J ends lost 3 bases and 6 bases respectively, with 9 bases between them. Germline V gives CDR1 MDHEN, CDR2 SYDVKM. The CDR3 is made up of 12 amino acids. DNA of the CDR3: TGTGCCAGCAGTTTCGACACCCCCGAGCAGTACTTC. This encodes CASSFDTPEQYF.

The chain links TRBV24-1 to TRBJ1-2, with 7 nucleotides matching TRBD1. The V segment lost 3 bases and the J segment 5 bases; nucleotides outside the gene matches: 8. The germline V gene has CDR1 KGHDR and CDR2 SFDVKD. This CDR3 is built from 15 residues. CDR3 in DNA: TGTGCCACCAGTGATCGGGACAGCTACCTATATGGCTACACCTTC. Amino acids: CATSDRDSYLYGYTF.

The table lists this clonotype with a few counts. This chain uses TRBV6-1 with TRBJ1-2; D not certain. Germline CDR1 and CDR2: MNHNS and SASEGT. V lost 1 base, J lost 2 bases, and 8 bases lay in between. The CDR3 contains 14 residues. CDR3 region: CASSEDGLNYGYTF. In nucleotides, the CDR3 is TGTGCCAGCAGTGAAGATGGTCTAAACTATGGCTACACCTTC.